The 8 T cell receptor beta chains presented below share a single source sample, sequenced in a study of control samples from healthy donors and cancer patients. Some clones are missing from TCRdb's copy, which holds only in-frame ones; the method was immunoSEQ multiplex PCR. Of 110,000 or so clones in the sample, 90% were seen once. Sequenced input: blood. The receptor source for this set is a human donor in good health. The donor label of this sample is uncertain.

Only one count was recorded for this clone. V gene TRBV27 combines with J gene TRBJ1-1; perhaps TRBD1 as D (6 bases). Per the germline V gene, CDR1 is MNHEY and CDR2 is SMNVEV (reference sequence). Deletions cut 6 bases from V and 8 bases from J, with 16 bases between. This CDR3 is 13 amino acids long. The CDR3 region is CASRADRGLEAFF. CDR3 DNA: TGTGCCAGCAGAGCGGACAGAGGTTTGGAAGCTTTCTTT.

The gene calls are TRBV19 and TRBJ2-3; 9 bases align to TRBD1. The V and J ends lost 11 bases and 6 bases, in that order; junction bases with no gene match: 12. The germline gives CDR1 LNHDA, CDR2 SQIVND (reference sequence). The CDR3 contains 14 residues. The CDR3 protein is CASNVQGAGDTQYF. CDR3 nucleotide sequence: TGTGCCTCAAATGTACAGGGGGCAGGGGATACGCAGTATTTT. The complete variable domain, with remaining parts taken from reference TRBV19 and TRBJ2-3, reads DGGITQSPKYLFRKEGQNVTLSCEQNLNHDAMYWYRQDPGQGLRLIYYSQIVNDFQKGDIAEGYSVSREKKESFPLTVTSAQKNPTAFYLCASNVQGAGDTQYFGPGTRLTVL.

This sequence joins TRBV25-1 and TRBJ1-4; D not certain. Trimming pared 4 bases from V and 7 bases from J, leaving 13 bases between. Germline CDR1 is MGHDK and CDR2 is SYGVNS. The CDR3 contains 14 residues. The CDR3 DNA is TGTGCCAGCAGTGCCGAAGGGCCGATTGAAAAACTGTTTTTT. Translation: CASSAEGPIEKLFF.

This clone appeared once. The chain employs TRBV7-2 and TRBJ1-5; D uncertain. The CDR3 has 14 residues. V lost 4 bases, J lost 0 bases, and 7 bases lay in between. Germline CDR1 is SGHTA and CDR2 is FQGNSA. The chain's CDR3 is CASSSRHSNQPQHF. The CDR3, as DNA: TGTGCCAGCAGCTCTAGACATAGCAATCAGCCCCAGCATTTT.

A single count supports this clone. This chain joins TRBV28 and TRBJ2-7; tentative D call: TRBD2 (7 bases). The V gene's germline CDR1 is MDHEN and CDR2 SYDVKM. Trimming removed 3 bases from V and 2 bases from J, with 14 bases in between. The CDR3 spans 15 residues. CDR3 DNA sequence: TGTGCCAGCAGTTTGCCGGCGGGGGCCCCCTACGAGCAGTACTTC. Encoded protein: CASSLPAGAPYEQYF.

The chain is built from TRBV12-5 and TRBJ2-2; no reliable D call. V lost 1 base to trimming and J lost 4 bases, with 10 bases between them. The CDR3 length is 15 residues. Germline lookup yields CDR1 LGHNT and CDR2 FRNRAP. The CDR3 loop is CASGLGGSVTGELFF. As DNA, the CDR3 is TGTGCTAGTGGTTTGGGGGGAAGCGTCACCGGGGAGCTGTTTTTT.

This sequence joins TRBV19 and TRBJ2-2; 7 nucleotides line up with TRBD1. The CDR3 length is 14 residues. V trimming: 7 bases; J trimming: 4 bases; junction bases outside the gene matches: 6. Germline CDR1 reads LNHDA; CDR2 reads SQIVND (reference sequence). In nucleotides, the CDR3 is TGTGCCAGTACTCCGGCAGGGGGCACCGGGGAGCTGTTTTTT. Amino acid sequence: CASTPAGGTGELFF.

This rearrangement joins TRBV10-3 to TRBJ1-2, with unresolved D. Per germline, CDR1 ENHRY and CDR2 SYGVKD. The CDR3 runs 14 residues. The ends were cut back, 0 bases at V and 7 bases at J, with 12 bases in the middle. The CDR3 DNA follows: TGTGCCATCAGTGAGTCGACGCGGGGAGCTGGCTACACCTTC. Its protein is CAISESTRGAGYTF.